Listed below are T cell receptor beta chains from one sample, sequenced in a study of blood T cell repertoires in COVID-19. The repertoire was sequenced with immunoSEQ multiplex PCR; TCRdb's copy has only in-frame clones and lacks some. The table records 80,000 to 100,000 clones, about 89% of them present only once. The source material was peripheral blood. These receptors were obtained from a human donor with active COVID-19. The donor label of this sample is uncertain. The CDR3 runs from the conserved cysteine through the conserved F or W. A D gene is named only where the DNA matches it firmly.

d_gene: TRBD1
j_gene: TRBJ1-6
v_gene: TRBV18
CDR3aa: CASSPDRADYNSPLHF

d_gene: .
j_gene: TRBJ2-3
v_gene: TRBV7-9
CDR3aa: CASSGTRVADTQYF

d_gene: TRBD1
j_gene: TRBJ2-2
v_gene: TRBV5-4
CDR3aa: CASSPQGAHGELFF

d_gene: .
j_gene: TRBJ2-7
v_gene: TRBV18
CDR3aa: CASSPPATSYEQYF

d_gene: .
j_gene: TRBJ2-1
v_gene: TRBV2
CDR3aa: CASTRTASNEQFF

d_gene: TRBD1
j_gene: TRBJ1-2
v_gene: TRBV28
CDR3aa: CASDPGGTSINYGYTF

d_gene: .
j_gene: TRBJ2-5
v_gene: TRBV28
CDR3aa: CASSSHSGAGTQYF

d_gene: TRBD1
j_gene: TRBJ2-7
v_gene: TRBV6-5
CDR3aa: CAGTGGSSYEQYF

d_gene: .
j_gene: TRBJ1-2
v_gene: TRBV6-5
CDR3aa: CASRETENYGYTF

d_gene: .
j_gene: TRBJ1-5
v_gene: TRBV11-2
CDR3aa: CASRSGQPQHF

d_gene: .
j_gene: TRBJ2-4
v_gene: TRBV2
CDR3aa: CASSEAPGTGRLAKNIQYF

d_gene: .
j_gene: TRBJ2-1
v_gene: TRBV21-1
CDR3aa: CASIADCQNLYNEQFF

d_gene: .
j_gene: TRBJ1-2
v_gene: TRBV25-1
CDR3aa: CASVGPSYGYTF

d_gene: .
j_gene: TRBJ2-7
v_gene: TRBV5-1
CDR3aa: CASSPKNYEQYF

d_gene: .
j_gene: TRBJ2-7
v_gene: TRBV7-2
CDR3aa: CASSLTSGPYEQYF

d_gene: .
j_gene: TRBJ1-4
v_gene: TRBV14
CDR3aa: CASSQRQNADEKLFF

d_gene: .
j_gene: TRBJ2-7
v_gene: TRBV12-2
CDR3aa: CASRFSGTRWEQYF

d_gene: TRBD2
j_gene: TRBJ2-1
v_gene: TRBV5-5
CDR3aa: CASSGGTSGYNEQFF

d_gene: TRBD1
j_gene: TRBJ1-2
v_gene: TRBV6-5
CDR3aa: CASSYRRQGHGYTF

d_gene: .
j_gene: TRBJ1-2
v_gene: TRBV12-3/TRBV12-4
CDR3aa: CASTRESYYGYTF

d_gene: TRBD2
j_gene: TRBJ2-7
v_gene: TRBV6-5
CDR3aa: CASLLAGGDSYEQYF

d_gene: .
j_gene: TRBJ1-1
v_gene: TRBV11-3
CDR3aa: CASSRQGNTEAFF

d_gene: TRBD2
j_gene: TRBJ2-3
v_gene: TRBV6-5
CDR3aa: CASITSGSTDTQYF

d_gene: .
j_gene: TRBJ1-3
v_gene: TRBV6-1
CDR3aa: CASSEIDRHSGNTIYF

d_gene: .
j_gene: TRBJ1-1
v_gene: TRBV27
CDR3aa: CASSQQGTNTEAFF

d_gene: TRBD1
j_gene: TRBJ2-7
v_gene: TRBV19
CDR3aa: CASSFDRGSYEQYF

d_gene: .
j_gene: TRBJ1-2
v_gene: TRBV5-1
CDR3aa: CASRVMVQDNYGYTF

d_gene: TRBD2
j_gene: TRBJ2-2
v_gene: TRBV3-1/TRBV3-2
CDR3aa: CARSRGGRSNTGELFF

d_gene: TRBD1
j_gene: TRBJ1-4
v_gene: TRBV6-2/TRBV6-3
CDR3aa: CASSYSRDRNEKLFF

d_gene: TRBD1
j_gene: TRBJ2-7
v_gene: TRBV5-5
CDR3aa: CASSPSTGYHEQYF

d_gene: TRBD2
j_gene: TRBJ2-3
v_gene: TRBV7-2
CDR3aa: CASSLSGGATDTQYF

d_gene: .
j_gene: TRBJ1-5
v_gene: TRBV29-1
CDR3aa: CSVEGQGGQPQHF

d_gene: .
j_gene: TRBJ2-3
v_gene: TRBV27
CDR3aa: CASSSSRQQGTQYF

d_gene: TRBD2
j_gene: TRBJ2-1
v_gene: TRBV5-1
CDR3aa: CASSSSGGARNEQFF

d_gene: TRBD2
j_gene: TRBJ2-1
v_gene: TRBV2
CDR3aa: CASSDSGALITEQFF

d_gene: TRBD1
j_gene: TRBJ1-2
v_gene: TRBV5-1
CDR3aa: CASSSPLGRDRGQDYGYTF

d_gene: .
j_gene: TRBJ2-7
v_gene: TRBV2
CDR3aa: CASSARRGYEQYF

d_gene: .
j_gene: TRBJ1-1
v_gene: TRBV4-2
CDR3aa: CASSQETGPNTEAFF

d_gene: TRBD2
j_gene: TRBJ2-1
v_gene: TRBV11-3
CDR3aa: CASSLGGGNEQFF

d_gene: TRBD2
j_gene: TRBJ2-2
v_gene: TRBV11-3
CDR3aa: CASSLAGGVNTGELFF

d_gene: TRBD2
j_gene: TRBJ2-2
v_gene: TRBV7-7
CDR3aa: CASSLAGGSSIQELFF

d_gene: .
j_gene: TRBJ1-1
v_gene: TRBV19
CDR3aa: CASKTGHYLNTEAFF

d_gene: .
j_gene: TRBJ1-1
v_gene: TRBV5-5
CDR3aa: CASSGDTLNTEAFF

d_gene: .
j_gene: TRBJ1-4
v_gene: TRBV7-9
CDR3aa: CASSPRGMQGNEKLFF

d_gene: .
j_gene: TRBJ1-5
v_gene: TRBV5-1
CDR3aa: CASSLAGVNNQPQHF

d_gene: .
j_gene: TRBJ2-3
v_gene: TRBV6-6
CDR3aa: CASRDSKADTQYF

d_gene: .
j_gene: TRBJ2-4
v_gene: TRBV4-2
CDR3aa: CASSQDLAPVAKNIQYF

d_gene: TRBD1
j_gene: TRBJ1-1
v_gene: TRBV5-8
CDR3aa: CASSSGTGLEAFF

d_gene: TRBD1
j_gene: TRBJ1-4
v_gene: TRBV20-1
CDR3aa: CSARLRQGRFF

d_gene: TRBD1
j_gene: TRBJ1-1
v_gene: TRBV28
CDR3aa: CASSPPGGVNTEAFF

d_gene: .
j_gene: TRBJ1-3
v_gene: TRBV7-3
CDR3aa: CASSLLGGVMDTIYF